This T cell receptor (beta chain) stems from a study of PD-L1 blockade in urothelial cancer. CDR1 and CDR2 (germline): LGHNA, YSLEER. Unmatched junction bases numbered 7, after V lost 3 bases and J lost 6 bases. CDR3 size: 16 residues. Repertoires were generated with immunoSEQ multiplex PCR, while TCRdb's copy carries only in-frame clones and drops some. Of around 110,000 clones in the sample, around 89% are singletons; the top ten hold about 1.8%. Time point meaning: peripheral blood 6 weeks after treatment start. The chain couples TRBV4-3 to TRBJ2-2, with 10 bases identical to TRBD2. The origin of this receptor is a man aged 55 to 70 with urothelial cancer. The source was PBMCs, collected around atezolizumab (anti-PD-L1) treatment. The CDR3 DNA follows: TGCGCCAGCAGCCAGTTGAGCGGGGGGGCGTCCGGGGAGCTGTTTTTT. Translating gives CASSQLSGGASGELFF.